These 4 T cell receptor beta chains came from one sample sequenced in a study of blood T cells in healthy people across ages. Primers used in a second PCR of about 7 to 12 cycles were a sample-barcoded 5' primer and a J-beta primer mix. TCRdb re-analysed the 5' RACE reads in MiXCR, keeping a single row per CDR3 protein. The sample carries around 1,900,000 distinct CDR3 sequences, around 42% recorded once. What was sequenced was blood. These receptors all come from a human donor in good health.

CDR3 region: CASSAEGGPSTDTQYF. The CDR3 DNA reads as TGTGCCAGCAGTGCTGAAGGGGGCCCTAGCACAGATACGCAGTATTTT. V and J are TRBV6-4 and TRBJ2-3, with 7 positions matching TRBD1. CDR3 size: 16 residues. Germline assignment: CDR1 MRHNA and CDR2 SNTAGT. The junction had 7 bases not matched to a gene; V was cut back by 4 bases and J by 0 bases.

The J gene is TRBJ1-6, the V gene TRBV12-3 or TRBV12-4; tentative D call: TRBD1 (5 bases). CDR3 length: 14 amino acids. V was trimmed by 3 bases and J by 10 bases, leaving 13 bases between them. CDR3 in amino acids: CASSLAQGSSPLHF. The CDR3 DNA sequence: TGTGCCAGCAGTTTGGCCCAGGGAAGCTCACCCCTCCACTTT.

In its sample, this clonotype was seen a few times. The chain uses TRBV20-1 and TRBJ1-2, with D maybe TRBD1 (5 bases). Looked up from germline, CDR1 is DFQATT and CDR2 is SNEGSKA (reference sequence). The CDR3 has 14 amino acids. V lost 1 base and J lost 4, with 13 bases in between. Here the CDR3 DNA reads TGCAGTGCTAGAGGGGAGACTGGGGGCTATGGCTACACCTTC. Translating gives CSARGETGGYGYTF.

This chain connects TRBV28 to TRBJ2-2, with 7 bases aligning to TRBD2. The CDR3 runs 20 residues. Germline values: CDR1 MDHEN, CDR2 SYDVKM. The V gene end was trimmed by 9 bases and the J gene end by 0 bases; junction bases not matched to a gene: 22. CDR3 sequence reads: CASALIRERGPPPNTGELFF. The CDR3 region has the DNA TGTGCCAGTGCTCTAATCCGGGAGCGGGGACCGCCCCCGAACACCGGGGAGCTGTTTTTT.